This is a list of T cell receptor beta chains from one sample in a study of shared clonotypes between healthy human individuals. Libraries were prepared by immunoSEQ multiplex PCR; TCRdb keeps only in-frame clonotypes and omits some of them. This sample has around 610,000 clones, with around 96% found just once. Sequenced input: naive CD8+ T cells sorted from blood. These receptors all stem from a woman under 40 in good health. The conserved cysteine and the conserved F or W are not part of the CDR3 here. Fields, in order: J gene, clone size, V gene, CDR3 protein. Clone size is stated in some rows and not others, as once, few, many or a class when expanded.

TRBJ2-7,NA,TRBV19,ASSTGLAGSLYEQY
TRBJ2-7,once,TRBV2,ASSESLDRAYEQY
TRBJ2-3,NA,TRBV5-6,ASSLGLAGNTQY
TRBJ2-1,NA,TRBV7-2,ASSPKSGWAYNEQF
TRBJ2-2,NA,TRBV10-3,AISEHEAWGSANTGELF
TRBJ1-3,NA,TRBV13,ASSYYQDYSGNTIY
TRBJ1-1,NA,TRBV13,ASSAVQGSMNTEAF
TRBJ2-7,NA,TRBV28,ASSTRDSLSYEQY
TRBJ2-1,NA,TRBV27,ASSALAGGSNEQF
TRBJ2-5,NA,TRBV28,ASSDKGIWETQY
TRBJ2-3,once,TRBV28,ASSQVPGSTDTQY
TRBJ2-2,NA,TRBV27,ASSFFPNTGELF
TRBJ1-1,NA,TRBV27,ASSLLSATGNTEAF
NA,once,TRBV5-6,ASSAGAQPYEQY
TRBJ2-1,NA,TRBV6-1,ASQGGGEQF
TRBJ2-1,NA,TRBV27,ASSYPLAGGNEQF
TRBJ2-1,NA,TRBV9,ASNRLPLKREYYNEQF
TRBJ1-1,NA,TRBV28,ASSFGWGTEAF
TRBJ2-5,NA,TRBV27,ASSLIGRETQY
TRBJ1-1,NA,TRBV5-6,ASSSVGSNTEAF
TRBJ2-2,NA,TRBV7-9,ASSLELGNTGELF
TRBJ1-1,NA,TRBV7-9,ASRPPEAF
TRBJ2-7,NA,TRBV5-6,ASSLFDRTKRTYEQY
TRBJ2-7,NA,TRBV12-5,ASGLAGSHEQY
TRBJ2-6,NA,TRBV19,ASSIYRGPLSGANVLT
TRBJ2-5,NA,TRBV4-1,ASSHPGLGRFETQY
TRBJ1-5,NA,TRBV27,ASSLEGLGNQPQH
TRBJ2-5,NA,TRBV2,ASRLPGRQETQY
TRBJ2-2,NA,TRBV19,ASSMPEGGTGELF
TRBJ1-1,NA,TRBV5-1,ASSRGLREGNTEAF
TRBJ2-7,NA,TRBV7-9,ASTHDFDEQY
TRBJ2-7,NA,TRBV19,ASSSGTSGRHRGDEQY
TRBJ1-3,NA,TRBV9,ASSVSGADTIY
TRBJ2-7,NA,TRBV7-2,ASSLRDPSYLYEQY
TRBJ2-7,NA,TRBV6-5,ASSHLTGQGYEQY
TRBJ2-7,NA,TRBV11-2,ASSLGPHYEQY
TRBJ2-1,NA,TRBV5-6,ASSFASGDNEQF
TRBJ1-6,NA,TRBV28,ASSLGTGSNSPLH
TRBJ2-7,NA,TRBV27,ASSALAGGHEQY
TRBJ1-3,NA,TRBV6-1,ASSEISGYGNTIY
TRBJ2-7,NA,TRBV27,ASSASTSGRSNEQY
TRBJ1-5,once,TRBV9,ASSASWGSNQPQH
TRBJ2-7,NA,TRBV7-9,ASSLSSGQEQY
TRBJ2-7,NA,TRBV5-1,ASSPDWDRVYEQY
TRBJ2-2,NA,TRBV28,ASSLTPARELF
TRBJ2-1,NA,TRBV20-1,SARVYNEQF
TRBJ1-1,NA,TRBV19,ASSIRGTITEAF
TRBJ1-1,NA,TRBV6-5,ASSWTGGAEAF
TRBJ2-5,NA,TRBV5-1,ASSLVPGGRQETQY
TRBJ1-1,NA,TRBV9,ASSAYPGEAF
TRBJ2-7,NA,TRBV20-1,SAKTGFEQY
TRBJ2-7,NA,TRBV2,ASSESGQTYEQY